The 15 T cell receptor beta chains given below trace back to one sample, sequenced in a study of control samples from healthy donors and cancer patients. The repertoire was sequenced with immunoSEQ multiplex PCR; TCRdb's copy has only in-frame clones and lacks some. The sample contains some 150,000 clones, 85% to 95% of which appear only once. Sequences were obtained from blood. These receptors all come from a man between 40 and 49 years old in good health.

This clone was counted between two and nine times. The rearrangement joins TRBV11-2 to TRBJ2-7; 7 bases map to TRBD2. Germline-derived CDR1 and CDR2 are SGHAT and FQNNGV. With V trimmed by 8 bases and J by 3 bases, 7 bases remained unmatched. The CDR3 covers 13 residues. The CDR3 DNA follows: TGTGCCAGCTCAGCTCAGCGGGACTACGAGCAGTACTTC. As protein: CASSAQRDYEQYF.

The chain employs TRBV4-1 and TRBJ2-7; perhaps TRBD1 as D (6 bases). Trimming took 1 base from V and 5 from J, leaving 21 bases between them. CDR1 and CDR2 from the germline V gene are MGHRA and YSYEKL. The CDR3 is made up of 17 amino acids. CDR3 amino acids: CASSQGSYEQGFHEQYF. The DNA of the CDR3 is TGCGCCAGCAGCCAAGGGAGCTATGAACAGGGTTTCCACGAGCAGTACTTC.

This chain links TRBV5-1 with TRBJ1-1; D not resolved. V lost 0 bases, J lost 4 bases, and 4 bases lay in between. Germline V gene sequence: CDR1 SGHRS, CDR2 YFSETQ. The CDR3 totals 12 residues. CDR3 in amino acids: CASSLGSTEAFF. The CDR3 DNA is TGCGCCAGCAGCTTGGGGAGCACTGAAGCTTTCTTT.

The chain carries TRBV10-2 and TRBJ1-2; 8 positions match TRBD1. This CDR3 is 15 amino acids long. V lost 3 bases to trimming and J lost 2 bases; unmatched junction nucleotides: 5. Germline CDR1 and CDR2: WSHSY and SAAADI. The CDR3 region is CASSDPGQGNYGYTF. In DNA, the CDR3 is TGCGCCAGCAGTGACCCCGGACAGGGCAACTATGGCTACACCTTC.

For this clone: This specimen includes other DNA sequences encoding the same CDR3. The chain has TRBV5-1 and TRBJ1-5; the D gene is possibly TRBD1 (5 bases). The germline gives CDR1 SGHRS, CDR2 YFSETQ. This CDR3 region has 13 residues. V lost 0 bases and J 4 bases, leaving 5 bases between the germline ends. The CDR3, as DNA: TGCGCCAGCAGCTTGGACAGGAATCAGCCCCAGCATTTT. Protein sequence: CASSLDRNQPQHF.

The rearrangement joins TRBV25-1 to TRBJ2-2; weak D call: TRBD2 (5 bases). Germline CDR1 reads MGHDK; CDR2 reads SYGVNS. The V end lost 3 bases, the J end lost 5 bases, and 10 bases lay between the germline ends. This CDR3 has 14 amino acids. CDR3 amino acids: CASSDVRATGELFF. The CDR3 bases are TGTGCCAGCAGTGATGTGCGGGCTACCGGGGAGCTGTTTTTT.

V usage is TRBV27 and J usage is TRBJ2-1, with 11 positions matching TRBD2. This CDR3 has 16 amino acids. Germline V gene data show CDR1 as MNHEY and CDR2 as SMNVEV (reference sequence). V lost 4 bases and J lost 3; bases outside the gene matches: 5. This CDR3 reads CASSYFTSGSYNEQFF. The CDR3 nucleotides read TGTGCCAGCAGTTACTTCACTAGCGGGAGCTACAATGAGCAGTTCTTC.

The chain carries TRBV18 and TRBJ2-2; TRBD2 agrees at 10 bases. The CDR3 loop spans 17 amino acids. V was pared by 4 bases and J by 4 bases, with 9 bases of the junction left unmatched. Germline assignment: CDR1 KGHSH and CDR2 LQKENI. The DNA of the CDR3 is TGTGCCAGCTCACGGCCAGGACTAGCGGAAATCACCGGGGAGCTGTTTTTT. Translated: CASSRPGLAEITGELFF.

This sequence joins TRBV2 and TRBJ2-3; 11 nucleotides match TRBD2. The CDR3 runs to 16 residues. The trim removed 4 bases at V and 5 bases at J, leaving 8 bases unmatched. CDR1 and CDR2 from the germline V gene are SNHLY and FYNNEI. DNA of the CDR3: TGTGCCAGCAGTGTCGCCCTAGCGGGAGGAGGAGATACGCAGTATTTT. Protein sequence: CASSVALAGGGDTQYF.

The chain recombines TRBV27 with TRBJ1-5, with 10 bases identical to TRBD1. The CDR3 has 16 residues. The germline gives CDR1 MNHEY, CDR2 SMNVEV (reference sequence). V lost 3 bases and J lost 4; bases outside the gene matches: 6. CDR3 sequence reads: CASSFLGTGDNQPQHF. CDR3 in DNA: TGTGCCAGCAGTTTCCTTGGGACAGGGGATAATCAGCCCCAGCATTTT.

The rearrangement uses TRBV7-9 and TRBJ2-3; TRBD1 matches at 8 bases. The CDR3 is made up of 15 amino acids. V was pared by 3 bases and J by 3 bases, with 5 bases of the junction left unmatched. Germline loops: CDR1 SEHNR, CDR2 FQNEAQ (reference sequence). The CDR3: CASSFRGQGTDTQYF. For the CDR3, the DNA is TGTGCCAGCAGCTTTCGTGGACAGGGAACAGATACGCAGTATTTT.

The chain has TRBV11-2 and TRBJ2-7; D unclear. Germline CDR1 reads SGHAT; CDR2 reads FQNNGV. Trimming shortened V by 5 bases and J by 6 bases, and 17 bases separated the two germline ends. The length of the CDR3 is 14 residues. The CDR3 bases are TGTGCCAGCAGCCGGGCACAAAAAGGAATCGAGCAGTACTTC. Amino acids: CASSRAQKGIEQYF.

The chain combines TRBV25-1 with TRBJ2-7; TRBD1 matches at 10 bases. J was trimmed by 3 bases and V by 4 bases; bases with no gene match: 9. Per germline, CDR1 MGHDK and CDR2 SYGVNS. This CDR3 contains 16 residues. The CDR3 DNA follows: TGTGCCAGCAGTGGGACTCGACAGGGGGCTAACTACGAGCAGTACTTC. It translates to CASSGTRQGANYEQYF.

The rearrangement links TRBV6-5 to TRBJ1-6, with D unresolved. V lost 0 bases and J 8 bases, leaving 5 bases between the germline ends. This CDR3 region has 13 residues. The V gene's germline CDR1 is MNHEY and CDR2 SVGAGI. The CDR3 DNA reads TGTGCCAGCAGTTACTCGTGGGATTCACCCCTCCACTTT. Protein sequence: CASSYSWDSPLHF.

The V gene is TRBV10-2, the J gene TRBJ1-5; 7 bases match TRBD1. Trimming cost V 6 bases and J 4 bases; bases outside gene matches: 3. The CDR3 totals 13 residues. The germline CDR1 and CDR2 sequences are WSHSY and SAAADI. CDR3 sequence: CASRGQTNQPQHF. The CDR3 coding sequence is TGCGCCAGCAGGGGACAGACAAATCAGCCCCAGCATTTT.